This record covers a single T cell receptor (beta chain). V lost 5 bases and J 4 bases, leaving 17 bases between the germline ends. There are 16 residues in the CDR3. Germline lookup yields CDR1 SEHNR and CDR2 FQNEAQ (reference sequence). Methods used by the authors: Estimation of nucleated cell counts relied on the amplification of reference gene primers. Sequencing used immunoSEQ multiplex PCR; TCRdb keeps in-frame clones, though not all of them. That table is the source of V, J and clone size, and D and trimming were worked out from the DNA. The sample holds about 170,000 clones, 87% seen once. The data were obtained in a study of blood T cell repertoires in COVID-19. On the study more broadly: The United States, Italy and Spain were the sources of the acute and convalescent COVID-19 samples. Nucleic acid was either cDNA or gDNA, and it came from T cells, B-cell-depleted T cells, or PBMCs.

Material for sequencing was peripheral blood. The receptor was derived from a woman aged 45-65 years with acute or convalescent COVID-19. V usage is TRBV7-9 and J usage is TRBJ2-2, with a tentative D call TRBD1 (7 bases). DNA of the CDR3: TGTGCCAGCAGCAAGGAGGGGGCAGGCCCCACCGGGGAGCTGTTTTTT. This sequence encodes CASSKEGAGPTGELFF. Combining the CDR3 with reference TRBV7-9 and TRBJ2-2 gives the whole variable domain DTGVSQNPRHKITKRGQNVTFRCDPISEHNRLYWYRQTLGQGPEFLTYFQNEAQLEKSRLLSDRFSAERPKGSFSTLEIQRTEQGDSAMYLCASSKEGAGPTGELFFGEGSRLTVL.